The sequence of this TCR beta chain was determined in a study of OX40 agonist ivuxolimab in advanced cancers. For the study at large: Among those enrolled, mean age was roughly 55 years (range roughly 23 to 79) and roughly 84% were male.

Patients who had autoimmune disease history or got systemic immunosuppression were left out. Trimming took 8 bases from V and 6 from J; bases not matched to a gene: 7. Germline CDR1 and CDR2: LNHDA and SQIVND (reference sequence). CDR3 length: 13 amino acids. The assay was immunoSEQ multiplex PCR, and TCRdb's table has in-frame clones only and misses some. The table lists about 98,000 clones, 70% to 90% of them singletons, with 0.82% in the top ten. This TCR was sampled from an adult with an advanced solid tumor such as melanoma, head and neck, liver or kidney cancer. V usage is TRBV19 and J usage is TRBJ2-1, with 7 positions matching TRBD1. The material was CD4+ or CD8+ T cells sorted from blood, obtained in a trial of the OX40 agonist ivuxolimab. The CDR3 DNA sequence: TGTGCCAGTTCCCCGGGACAGACCAATGAGCAGTTCTTC. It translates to CASSPGQTNEQFF.